Listed below are T cell receptor beta chains from one sample, sequenced in a study of multiple sclerosis patients with progressive multifocal leukoencephalopathy. The method was immunoSEQ multiplex PCR; TCRdb's version includes in-frame clones alone and lacks a portion of them. The data hold 30,000 or so clones, with roughly 87% observed a single time. The sample here was PBMCs, taken from a patient treated with natalizumab. These receptors all stem from a human donor with progressive multifocal leukoencephalopathy. CDR3s include the opening cysteine and the closing phenylalanine or tryptophan. A D gene is named only where the DNA matches it firmly. Size is omitted from some rows. Given values are once, few, many or a class for expanded clones.

clone_size: .; j_call: TRBJ2-3; d_call: .; v_call: TRBV12-5; cdr3_aa: CASGTGRDGSIWFPLPDTQYF; cdr3_nt: TGTGCTAGTGGAACCGGGCGGGACGGCTCAATTTGGTTCCCGCTCCCAGATACGCAGTATTTT
clone_size: few; j_call: TRBJ2-3; d_call: .; v_call: TRBV7-9; cdr3_aa: CASSPGTTDTQYF; cdr3_nt: TGTGCCAGCAGCCCGGGTACCACAGATACGCAGTATTTT
clone_size: once; j_call: TRBJ1-1; d_call: .; v_call: TRBV7-9; cdr3_aa: CASSLKTQGNTEAFF; cdr3_nt: TGTGCCAGCAGCCTTAAGACACAGGGTAACACTGAAGCTTTCTTT
clone_size: once; j_call: TRBJ2-3; d_call: .; v_call: TRBV2; cdr3_aa: CASTLDTQYF; cdr3_nt: TGTGCCAGCACATTGGATACGCAGTATTTT
clone_size: .; j_call: TRBJ1-2; d_call: .; v_call: TRBV2; cdr3_aa: CASSFGGKGEGYTF; cdr3_nt: TGTGCCAGCAGTTTTGGGGGGAAGGGGGAAGGCTACACCTTC
clone_size: once; j_call: TRBJ1-2; d_call: TRBD1; v_call: TRBV19; cdr3_aa: CASSKPGQGAGGYTF; cdr3_nt: TGTGCCAGTAGTAAACCGGGACAGGGGGCAGGTGGCTACACCTTC
clone_size: .; j_call: TRBJ2-2; d_call: TRBD1; v_call: TRBV28; cdr3_aa: CASSLGTGVTGELFF; cdr3_nt: TGTGCCAGCAGTCTGGGAACAGGGGTTACCGGGGAGCTGTTTTTT
clone_size: .; j_call: TRBJ2-7; d_call: .; v_call: TRBV25-1; cdr3_aa: CASSEFGRREQYF; cdr3_nt: TGTGCCAGCAGTGAATTTGGGAGACGCGAGCAGTACTTC
clone_size: .; j_call: TRBJ1-4; d_call: .; v_call: TRBV28; cdr3_aa: CASSSTLGEKLFF; cdr3_nt: TGTGCCAGCAGTTCGACGCTAGGGGAAAAACTGTTTTTT
clone_size: .; j_call: TRBJ2-7; d_call: .; v_call: TRBV5-1; cdr3_aa: CASSARSGYEQYF; cdr3_nt: TGCGCCAGCAGCGCCCGGAGCGGCTACGAGCAGTACTTC
clone_size: .; j_call: TRBJ2-2; d_call: .; v_call: TRBV19; cdr3_aa: CASSMGTGELFF; cdr3_nt: TGTGCCAGTAGTATGGGGACCGGGGAGCTGTTTTTT
clone_size: .; j_call: TRBJ1-2; d_call: .; v_call: TRBV11-2; cdr3_aa: CASSFDVGINYGYTF; cdr3_nt: TGTGCCAGCAGCTTTGATGTAGGGATTAACTATGGCTACACCTTC
clone_size: .; j_call: TRBJ2-1; d_call: TRBD1; v_call: TRBV2; cdr3_aa: CASRRDRGQNEQFF; cdr3_nt: TGTGCCAGCAGACGGGACAGGGGGCAGAATGAGCAGTTCTTC
clone_size: .; j_call: TRBJ1-4; d_call: .; v_call: TRBV25-1; cdr3_aa: CASGRGGTEKLFF; cdr3_nt: TGTGCCAGCGGTAGGGGGGGTACTGAAAAACTGTTTTTT
clone_size: .; j_call: TRBJ2-2; d_call: .; v_call: TRBV7-8; cdr3_aa: CASSRPRDVAGELFF; cdr3_nt: TGTGCCAGCAGCCGTCCGCGGGACGTGGCCGGGGAGCTGTTTTTT
clone_size: .; j_call: TRBJ2-7; d_call: .; v_call: TRBV6-1; cdr3_aa: CASSEPTDPWAYEQYF; cdr3_nt: TGTGCCAGCAGTGAACCGACGGATCCCTGGGCCTACGAGCAGTACTTC
clone_size: .; j_call: TRBJ2-7; d_call: .; v_call: TRBV4-2; cdr3_aa: CASSQDFGVRQYF; cdr3_nt: TGTGCCAGCAGCCAAGATTTTGGGGTTCGCCAGTACTTC
clone_size: .; j_call: TRBJ2-5; d_call: .; v_call: TRBV30; cdr3_aa: CAWTGRGQETQYF; cdr3_nt: TGTGCCTGGACCGGTAGGGGGCAAGAGACCCAGTACTTC
clone_size: .; j_call: TRBJ2-7; d_call: TRBD2; v_call: TRBV7-2; cdr3_aa: CASSLRLAGGHYEQYF; cdr3_nt: TGTGCCAGCAGCTTACGCCTAGCGGGAGGTCACTACGAGCAGTACTTC
clone_size: .; j_call: TRBJ2-3; d_call: .; v_call: TRBV4-1; cdr3_aa: CASSQLNLVATDTQYF; cdr3_nt: TGCGCCAGCAGCCAGCTTAACCTAGTCGCCACAGATACGCAGTATTTT
clone_size: .; j_call: TRBJ1-6; d_call: TRBD1; v_call: TRBV19; cdr3_aa: CASSISGGSRSPLHF; cdr3_nt: TGTGCCAGTAGTATATCAGGGGGATCGCGATCACCCCTCCACTTT
clone_size: .; j_call: TRBJ2-3; d_call: TRBD2; v_call: TRBV4-2; cdr3_aa: CASSQDRASGSDTQYF; cdr3_nt: TGTGCCAGCAGCCAAGATCGGGCTAGCGGGAGTGATACGCAGTATTTT
clone_size: .; j_call: TRBJ2-1; d_call: TRBD2; v_call: TRBV5-1; cdr3_aa: CASSLGLAGAGGAEQFF; cdr3_nt: TGCGCCAGCAGCTTGGGACTAGCGGGAGCCGGAGGCGCTGAGCAGTTCTTC
clone_size: .; j_call: TRBJ1-5; d_call: .; v_call: TRBV4-3; cdr3_aa: CASSQDPTGASSQHF; cdr3_nt: TGCGCCAGCAGCCAAGATCCCACAGGAGCTAGTTCCCAGCATTTT
clone_size: .; j_call: TRBJ2-7; d_call: .; v_call: TRBV7-2; cdr3_aa: CASSLVNEQYF; cdr3_nt: TGTGCCAGCAGCTTAGTTAACGAGCAGTACTTC
clone_size: few; j_call: TRBJ2-6; d_call: .; v_call: TRBV5-1; cdr3_aa: CASSFGYSGANVLTF; cdr3_nt: TGCGCCAGCAGCTTTGGATACTCTGGGGCCAACGTCCTGACTTTC
clone_size: .; j_call: TRBJ2-7; d_call: .; v_call: TRBV6-5; cdr3_aa: CASSHALREQYF; cdr3_nt: TGTGCCAGCAGTCACGCCCTGCGCGAGCAGTACTTC
clone_size: .; j_call: TRBJ1-5; d_call: .; v_call: TRBV27; cdr3_aa: CASSRLGGAENNQPQHF; cdr3_nt: TGTGCCAGCAGCCGCCTGGGGGGGGCAGAAAACAATCAGCCCCAGCATTTT
clone_size: .; j_call: TRBJ2-1; d_call: .; v_call: TRBV11-2; cdr3_aa: CASSQNVKGIYNEQFF; cdr3_nt: TGTGCCAGCAGCCAAAACGTTAAAGGCATCTACAATGAGCAATTCTTC
clone_size: .; j_call: TRBJ1-5; d_call: .; v_call: TRBV2; cdr3_aa: CASSDVRVGQPQHF; cdr3_nt: TGTGCCAGCAGTGATGTCAGGGTCGGTCAGCCCCAGCATTTT
clone_size: .; j_call: TRBJ2-7; d_call: TRBD2; v_call: TRBV19; cdr3_aa: CASRSGGLSYEQYF; cdr3_nt: TGTGCCAGTAGGAGCGGGGGTTTGTCCTACGAGCAGTACTTC
clone_size: once; j_call: TRBJ2-3; d_call: .; v_call: TRBV6-1; cdr3_aa: CASPGTSTDTQYF; cdr3_nt: TGTGCCAGTCCCGGGACTAGCACAGATACGCAGTATTTT
clone_size: .; j_call: TRBJ1-2; d_call: TRBD1; v_call: TRBV19; cdr3_aa: CASTTGQGHGYTF; cdr3_nt: TGTGCCAGTACTACAGGACAGGGACATGGCTACACCTTC
clone_size: .; j_call: TRBJ2-1; d_call: .; v_call: TRBV6-5; cdr3_aa: CASTSGDEQFF; cdr3_nt: TGTGCCAGCACCTCCGGGGATGAGCAGTTCTTC
clone_size: .; j_call: TRBJ2-7; d_call: TRBD1; v_call: TRBV18; cdr3_aa: CASSWGQGGSYEQYF; cdr3_nt: TGTGCCAGCTCATGGGGACAGGGCGGCTCCTACGAGCAGTACTTC
clone_size: once; j_call: TRBJ1-1; d_call: .; v_call: TRBV29-1; cdr3_aa: CSVDPLNASGAFF; cdr3_nt: TGCAGCGTTGACCCATTAAACGCCTCTGGAGCTTTCTTT
clone_size: .; j_call: TRBJ1-5; d_call: .; v_call: TRBV20-1; cdr3_aa: CSAGVNQPQHF; cdr3_nt: TGCAGTGCTGGGGTCAATCAGCCCCAGCATTTT
clone_size: .; j_call: TRBJ2-2; d_call: .; v_call: TRBV11-2; cdr3_aa: CASSPQGGANTGELFF; cdr3_nt: TGTGCCAGCAGCCCCCAGGGTGGGGCGAACACCGGGGAGCTGTTTTTT
clone_size: .; j_call: TRBJ2-5; d_call: TRBD1; v_call: TRBV27; cdr3_aa: CASSRLGQLQETQYF; cdr3_nt: TGTGCCAGCAGCAGACTGGGACAGCTTCAAGAGACCCAGTACTTC
clone_size: .; j_call: TRBJ1-5; d_call: .; v_call: TRBV2; cdr3_aa: CASSGDLNQPQHF; cdr3_nt: TGTGCCAGCAGTGGGGACTTGAATCAGCCCCAGCATTTT
clone_size: .; j_call: TRBJ2-3; d_call: .; v_call: TRBV28; cdr3_aa: CASSFSPPRKRTDTQYF; cdr3_nt: TGTGCCAGCAGTTTCTCCCCGCCTAGGAAGAGAACAGATACGCAGTATTTT
clone_size: .; j_call: TRBJ1-5; d_call: .; v_call: TRBV6-1; cdr3_aa: CASREPVGGSNQPQHF; cdr3_nt: TGTGCCAGCAGGGAACCTGTCGGGGGTTCAAATCAGCCCCAGCATTTT
clone_size: .; j_call: TRBJ2-3; d_call: .; v_call: TRBV5-1; cdr3_aa: CASTGADTQYF; cdr3_nt: TGCGCCAGCACGGGAGCAGATACGCAGTATTTT
clone_size: few; j_call: TRBJ1-5; d_call: TRBD1; v_call: TRBV2; cdr3_aa: CASSDPGQGEIQPQHF; cdr3_nt: TGTGCCAGCAGTGACCCGGGACAGGGGGAGATCCAGCCCCAGCATTTT
clone_size: .; j_call: TRBJ1-3; d_call: .; v_call: TRBV7-6; cdr3_aa: CASSLFRDARTGNTIYF; cdr3_nt: TGTGCCAGCAGCTTATTCCGGGACGCTCGAACTGGAAACACCATATATTTT
clone_size: .; j_call: TRBJ1-4; d_call: TRBD1; v_call: TRBV11-2; cdr3_aa: CASSLRLGTGSEKLFF; cdr3_nt: TGTGCCAGCAGCTTAAGATTAGGGACAGGGTCTGAAAAACTGTTTTTT
clone_size: .; j_call: TRBJ2-7; d_call: .; v_call: TRBV2; cdr3_aa: CASSEGPGGEQYF; cdr3_nt: TGTGCCAGCAGTGAAGGTCCGGGTGGCGAGCAGTACTTC
clone_size: .; j_call: TRBJ1-2; d_call: TRBD1; v_call: TRBV7-8; cdr3_aa: CASSLATGGGNYGYTF; cdr3_nt: TGTGCCAGCAGCTTAGCGACAGGAGGGGGCAACTATGGCTACACCTTC
clone_size: .; j_call: TRBJ2-7; d_call: .; v_call: TRBV5-6; cdr3_aa: CASSLTETETYEQYF; cdr3_nt: TGTGCCAGCAGCTTGACTGAGACGGAAACCTACGAGCAGTACTTC
clone_size: .; j_call: TRBJ2-2; d_call: .; v_call: TRBV29-1; cdr3_aa: CSVAHNLRELFF; cdr3_nt: TGCAGCGTTGCACACAATCTCAGGGAGCTGTTTTTT
clone_size: .; j_call: TRBJ2-1; d_call: .; v_call: TRBV7-7; cdr3_aa: CASSLASAPYNEQFF; cdr3_nt: TGTGCTAGCAGCTTAGCTAGCGCGCCCTACAATGAGCAGTTCTTC
clone_size: .; j_call: TRBJ1-1; d_call: .; v_call: TRBV6-5; cdr3_aa: CASSYSYRHDTEAFF; cdr3_nt: TGTGCCAGCAGTTACTCCTACAGGCATGACACTGAAGCTTTCTTT
clone_size: .; j_call: TRBJ1-2; d_call: TRBD1; v_call: TRBV6-5; cdr3_aa: CASSPDRGLGGYTF; cdr3_nt: TGTGCCAGCAGCCCAGACAGGGGATTAGGTGGCTACACCTTC
clone_size: .; j_call: TRBJ2-7; d_call: .; v_call: TRBV7-2; cdr3_aa: CASSLVGPYEQYF; cdr3_nt: TGTGCCAGCAGCTTAGTGGGCCCCTACGAGCAGTACTTC
clone_size: .; j_call: TRBJ1-3; d_call: .; v_call: TRBV9; cdr3_aa: CASSGTGYGNTIYF; cdr3_nt: TGTGCCAGCAGCGGTACAGGGTACGGAAACACCATATATTTT
clone_size: once; j_call: TRBJ2-7; d_call: .; v_call: TRBV11-2; cdr3_aa: CASSLDLYSSYEQYF; cdr3_nt: TGTGCCAGCAGCTTAGATCTCTATAGCTCCTACGAGCAGTACTTC
clone_size: .; j_call: TRBJ1-1; d_call: TRBD1; v_call: TRBV5-4; cdr3_aa: CASSLTGGRRKNTEAFF; cdr3_nt: TGTGCCAGCAGCTTGACAGGGGGCCGTAGAAAGAACACTGAAGCTTTCTTT
clone_size: .; j_call: TRBJ2-1; d_call: TRBD1; v_call: TRBV29-1; cdr3_aa: CSLWDRAAGEQFF; cdr3_nt: TGCAGCCTATGGGACAGGGCTGCCGGTGAGCAGTTCTTC
clone_size: .; j_call: TRBJ2-3; d_call: .; v_call: TRBV25-1; cdr3_aa: CASAGTLSTDTQYF; cdr3_nt: TGTGCCAGCGCCGGGACTTTAAGCACAGATACGCAGTATTTT